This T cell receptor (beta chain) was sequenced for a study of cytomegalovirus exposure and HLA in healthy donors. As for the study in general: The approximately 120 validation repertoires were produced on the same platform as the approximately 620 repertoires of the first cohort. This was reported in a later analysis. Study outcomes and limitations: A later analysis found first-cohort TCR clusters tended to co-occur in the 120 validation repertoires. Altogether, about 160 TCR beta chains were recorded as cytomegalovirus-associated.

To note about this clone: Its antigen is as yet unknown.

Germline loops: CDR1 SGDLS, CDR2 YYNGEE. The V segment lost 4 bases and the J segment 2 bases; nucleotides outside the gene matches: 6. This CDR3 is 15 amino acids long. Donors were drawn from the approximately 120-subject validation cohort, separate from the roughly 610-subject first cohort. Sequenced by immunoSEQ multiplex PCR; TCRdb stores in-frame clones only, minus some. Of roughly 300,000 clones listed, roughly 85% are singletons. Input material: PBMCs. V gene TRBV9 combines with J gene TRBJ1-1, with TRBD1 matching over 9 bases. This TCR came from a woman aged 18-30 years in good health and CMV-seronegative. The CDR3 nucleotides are TGTGCCAGCAGCCCCGAGGGACAGGGCAACACTGAAGCTTTCTTT. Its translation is CASSPEGQGNTEAFF.